This T cell receptor (beta chain) derives from a study of T-cell reconstitution after alpha-beta-depleted transplantation in children (dated by TCRdb to 2016 to 2018). Notes on the research overall: Using TCR repertoire profiling, the study followed T-cell immune reconstitution in a quantitative way in children after TCRalphabeta/CD19-depleted allogeneic hematopoietic cell transplantation. The paper's findings and limits, for the study overall: The apparently early recovery of alphabetaT-cell counts about two months after transplant reportedly depended on only several hundred rapidly expanded clones that came from non-depleted graft cells. The frequencies of hyperexpanded clones fell over the following months, and after one year, T-cell counts and TCRbeta diversity were mostly attributed to newly produced T cells. In some patients, the high TCRbeta diversity seen at day 60 was put down to recipient T cells and intrathymic progenitors that had survived conditioning.

According to the germline V gene, CDR1 reads SGHRS and CDR2 reads YFSETQ. Inclusive of the bounding cysteine and phenylalanine, the CDR3 is 14 residues long. Kept here is only the CDR3 DNA, which spans 42 bases and is read in frame from base 1. V is pared back by 5 bases and J by 4 bases, with 15 bases lying between the germline termini. Libraries were made using PCR. Sequenced using an Illumina HiSeq 2500. TCR libraries were prepared with molecular barcoding, using unique molecular identifiers to normalize TCRbeta repertoire quantification. TCRdb reran the public reads through fastp at Q25 and MiXCR, keeping productive beta chains. Rows are unified per CDR3 protein, each entry keeping the most common DNA and genes. Across this sample there are around 500,000 distinct CDR3 sequences, with 20% to 25% seen only once. Together, the top ten hold roughly 13% of the sample. In light of the paper, this sample's treatment or condition label describes: allogeneic hematopoietic cell transplantation with graft depleted of TCRalphabeta T cells and CD19 B cells. The transplant recipients were children given TCRalphabeta/CD19-depleted allogeneic hematopoietic cell grafts.

A few counts support this clonotype. The antigen it binds to is not known. Base qualities are missing; no much larger clone stands one base away. This receptor was taken from a boy in the first two years of life who had a stem cell transplant for acute myeloid leukemia, so the T cells may come from the graft donor. The input for sequencing was PBMCs, mostly from graft donor cells, taken 360 days after TCRalphabeta/CD19-depleted stem cell transplant. The chain was built from TRBV5-1 and TRBJ1-1; the D gene identity is not certain. CDR3 loop: CASRDLRSSTEAFF. The nucleotide sequence is given as TGCGCCAGCAGAGACCTCAGGAGTAGCACTGAAGCTTTCTTT.